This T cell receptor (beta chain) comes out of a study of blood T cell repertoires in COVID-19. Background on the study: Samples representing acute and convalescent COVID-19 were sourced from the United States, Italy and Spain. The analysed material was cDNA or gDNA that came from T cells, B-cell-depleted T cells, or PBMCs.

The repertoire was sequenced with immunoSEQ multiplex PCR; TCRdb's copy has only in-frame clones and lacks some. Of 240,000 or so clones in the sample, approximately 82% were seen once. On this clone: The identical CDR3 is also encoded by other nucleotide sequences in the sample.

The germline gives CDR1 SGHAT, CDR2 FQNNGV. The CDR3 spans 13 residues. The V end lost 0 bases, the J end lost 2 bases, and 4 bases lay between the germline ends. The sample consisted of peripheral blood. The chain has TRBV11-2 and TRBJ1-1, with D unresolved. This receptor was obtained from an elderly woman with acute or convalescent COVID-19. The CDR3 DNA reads TGTGCCAGCAGCTTAGATCGTAACACTGAAGCTTTCTTT. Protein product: CASSLDRNTEAFF.